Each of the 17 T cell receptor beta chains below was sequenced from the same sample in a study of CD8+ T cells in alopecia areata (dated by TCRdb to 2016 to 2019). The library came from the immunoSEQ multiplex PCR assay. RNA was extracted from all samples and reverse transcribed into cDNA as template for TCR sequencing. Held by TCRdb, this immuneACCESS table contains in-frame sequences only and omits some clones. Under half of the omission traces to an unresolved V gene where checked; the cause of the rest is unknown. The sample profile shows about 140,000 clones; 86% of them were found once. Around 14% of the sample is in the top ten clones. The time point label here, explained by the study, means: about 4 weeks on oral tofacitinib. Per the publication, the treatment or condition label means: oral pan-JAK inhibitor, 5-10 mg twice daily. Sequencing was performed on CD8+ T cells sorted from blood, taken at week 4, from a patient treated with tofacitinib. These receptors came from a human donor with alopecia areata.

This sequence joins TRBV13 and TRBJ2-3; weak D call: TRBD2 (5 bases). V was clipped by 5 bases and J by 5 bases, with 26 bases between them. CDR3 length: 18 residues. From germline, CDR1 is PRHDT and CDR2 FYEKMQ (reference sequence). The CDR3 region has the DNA TGTGCCAGCAGCCCCGGTTCTAGCTTCGGGGTAGGGTTAGATACGCAGTATTTT. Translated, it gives CASSPGSSFGVGLDTQYF.

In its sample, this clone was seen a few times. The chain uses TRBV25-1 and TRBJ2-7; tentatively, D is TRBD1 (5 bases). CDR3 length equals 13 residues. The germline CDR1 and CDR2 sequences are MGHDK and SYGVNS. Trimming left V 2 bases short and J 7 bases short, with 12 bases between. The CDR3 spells CASSETGAGEQYF. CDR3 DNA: TGTGCCAGCAGTGAAACTGGGGCTGGAGAGCAGTACTTC.

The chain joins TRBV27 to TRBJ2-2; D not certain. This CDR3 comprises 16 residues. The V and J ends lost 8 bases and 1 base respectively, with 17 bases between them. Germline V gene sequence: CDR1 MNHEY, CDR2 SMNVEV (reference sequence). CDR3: CASEPTGSLNTGELFF. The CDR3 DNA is TGTGCCAGCGAACCGACGGGTTCCCTGAACACCGGGGAGCTGTTTTTT.

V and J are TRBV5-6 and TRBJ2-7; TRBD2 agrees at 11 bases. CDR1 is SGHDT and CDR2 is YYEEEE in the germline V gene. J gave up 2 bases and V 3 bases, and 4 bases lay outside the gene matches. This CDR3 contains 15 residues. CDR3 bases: TGTGCCAGCAGCTACACTAGCGGGAGCCCCTACGAGCAGTACTTC. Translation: CASSYTSGSPYEQYF.

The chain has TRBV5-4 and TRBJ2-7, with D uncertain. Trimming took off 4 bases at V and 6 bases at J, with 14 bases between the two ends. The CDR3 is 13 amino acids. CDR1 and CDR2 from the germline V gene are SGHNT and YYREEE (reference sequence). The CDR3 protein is CASSAGFISEQYF. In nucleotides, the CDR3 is TGTGCCAGCAGCGCCGGGTTTATCTCCGAGCAGTACTTC.

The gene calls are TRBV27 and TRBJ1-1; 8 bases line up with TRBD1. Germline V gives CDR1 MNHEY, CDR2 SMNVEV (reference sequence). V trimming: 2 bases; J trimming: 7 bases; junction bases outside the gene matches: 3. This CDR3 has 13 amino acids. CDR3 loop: CASSLDRGYEAFF. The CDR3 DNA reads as TGTGCCAGCAGTTTAGACAGGGGATATGAAGCTTTCTTT.

CDR3: CASSSLPGQGVHEQYF. For the CDR3, the DNA is TGTGCCAGCAGTTCACTCCCGGGACAGGGTGTCCACGAGCAGTACTTC. The rearrangement uses TRBV27 and TRBJ2-7; 9 positions agree with TRBD1. J lost 5 bases, V lost 4 bases, and 12 bases had no gene match. Germline values: CDR1 MNHEY, CDR2 SMNVEV (reference sequence). The CDR3 runs 16 residues.

CDR3 sequence: CASSISSGSHEQYF. The CDR3 nucleotides read TGTGCCAGCAGTATTTCCTCAGGGTCCCACGAGCAGTACTTC. The rearrangement uses TRBV25-1 and TRBJ2-7, with a weak D call TRBD1 (5 bases). The V end was cut by 5 bases, the J end by 5 bases, with 16 bases between. CDR3 length equals 14 residues. Germline V gives CDR1 MGHDK, CDR2 SYGVNS.

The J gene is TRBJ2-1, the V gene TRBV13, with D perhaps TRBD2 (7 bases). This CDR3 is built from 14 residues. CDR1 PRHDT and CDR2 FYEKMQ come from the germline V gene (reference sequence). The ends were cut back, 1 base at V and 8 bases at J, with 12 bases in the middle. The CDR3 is CASSLDRAGDEQFF. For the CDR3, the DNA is TGTGCCAGCAGCTTAGACAGGGCGGGGGATGAGCAGTTCTTC.

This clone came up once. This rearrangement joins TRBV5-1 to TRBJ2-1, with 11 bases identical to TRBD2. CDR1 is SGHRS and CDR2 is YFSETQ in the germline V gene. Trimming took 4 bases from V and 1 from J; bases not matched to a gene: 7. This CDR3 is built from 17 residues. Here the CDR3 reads CASSPGTSGESYNEQFF. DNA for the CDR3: TGCGCCAGCAGCCCTGGGACTAGCGGAGAATCCTACAATGAGCAGTTCTTC.

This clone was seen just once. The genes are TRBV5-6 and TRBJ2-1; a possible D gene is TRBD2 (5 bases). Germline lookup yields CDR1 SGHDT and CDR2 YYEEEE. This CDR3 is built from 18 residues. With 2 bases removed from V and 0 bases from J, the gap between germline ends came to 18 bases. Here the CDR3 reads CASSFSWGDTSSYNEQFF. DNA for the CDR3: TGTGCCAGCAGCTTTAGCTGGGGAGACACCAGCTCCTACAATGAGCAGTTCTTC. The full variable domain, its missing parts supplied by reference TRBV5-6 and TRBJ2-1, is DAGVTQSPTHLIKTRGQQVTLRCSPKSGHDTVSWYQQALGQGPQFIFQYYEEEERQRGNFPDRFSGHQFPNYSSELNVNALLLGDSALYLCASSFSWGDTSSYNEQFFGPGTRLTVL.

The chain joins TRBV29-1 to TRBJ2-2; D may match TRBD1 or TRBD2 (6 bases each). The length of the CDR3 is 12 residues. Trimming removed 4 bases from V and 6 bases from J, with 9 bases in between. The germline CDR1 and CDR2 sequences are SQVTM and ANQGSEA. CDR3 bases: TGCAGCGTTGTGGAGGGGGCCGGGGAGCTGTTTTTT. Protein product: CSVVEGAGELFF.

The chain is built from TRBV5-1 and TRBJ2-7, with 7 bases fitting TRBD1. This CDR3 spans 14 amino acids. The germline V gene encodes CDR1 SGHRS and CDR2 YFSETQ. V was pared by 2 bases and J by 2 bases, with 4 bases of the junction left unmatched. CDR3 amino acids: CASSFTGVAYEQYF. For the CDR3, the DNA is TGCGCCAGCAGCTTCACAGGGGTGGCCTACGAGCAGTACTTC.

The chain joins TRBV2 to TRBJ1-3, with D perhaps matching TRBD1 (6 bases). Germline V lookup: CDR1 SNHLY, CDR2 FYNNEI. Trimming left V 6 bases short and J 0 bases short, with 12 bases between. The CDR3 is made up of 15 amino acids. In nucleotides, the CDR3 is TGTGCCAGCAGGGACAGTGGATTCTCTGGAAACACCATATATTTT. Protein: CASRDSGFSGNTIYF.

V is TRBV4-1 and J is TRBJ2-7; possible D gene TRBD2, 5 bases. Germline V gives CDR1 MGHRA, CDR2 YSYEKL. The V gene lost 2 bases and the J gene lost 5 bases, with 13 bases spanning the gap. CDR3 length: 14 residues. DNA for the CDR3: TGCGCCAGCAGCCAAACGGTCACTAGTAACGAGCAGTACTTC. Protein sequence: CASSQTVTSNEQYF.

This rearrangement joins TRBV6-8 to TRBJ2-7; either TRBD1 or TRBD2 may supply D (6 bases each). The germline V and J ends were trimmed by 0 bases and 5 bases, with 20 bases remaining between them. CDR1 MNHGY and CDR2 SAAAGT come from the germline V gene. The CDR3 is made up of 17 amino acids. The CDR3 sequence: CASSYSTEKGGKNEQYF. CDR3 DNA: TGTGCCAGCAGTTACTCTACGGAGAAGGGGGGAAAGAACGAGCAGTACTTC.

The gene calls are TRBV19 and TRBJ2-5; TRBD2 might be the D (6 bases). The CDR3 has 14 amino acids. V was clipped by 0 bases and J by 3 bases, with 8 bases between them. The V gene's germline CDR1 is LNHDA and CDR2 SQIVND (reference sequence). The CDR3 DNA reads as TGTGCCAGTAGTATAGACTTAGCGGAAGAGACCCAGTACTTC. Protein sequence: CASSIDLAEETQYF.